The 12 T cell receptor beta chains given below trace back to one sample, sequenced in a study of T cells in lung cancer brain metastases. Sequencing was performed with immunoSEQ multiplex PCR; in TCRdb, only in-frame clones are kept and a portion is missing. The table lists some 5,100 clones, 80% to 90% of them singletons. Sequenced input: tumor tissue from the primary lung tumor. The receptors originated from a man between 65 and 80 years old with non-small cell lung cancer.

This clone was seen a single time. The chain has TRBV25-1 and TRBJ2-1, with 10 bases fitting TRBD1. The CDR3 length is 16 residues. The junction had 17 bases not matched to a gene; V was cut back by 8 bases and J by 10 bases. Germline-derived CDR1 and CDR2 are MGHDK and SYGVNS. This chain's CDR3 is CASSGGAGQGFKEQFF. CDR3 nucleotides: TGTGCCAGCTCTGGAGGTGCGGGACAGGGGTTCAAGGAGCAGTTCTTC.

This chain links TRBV14 with TRBJ1-2, with a weak D call TRBD1 (6 bases). CDR1 and CDR2 (germline): SGHDN, FVKESK. Trimming removed 0 bases at V and 2 bases at J, with 10 bases between. This CDR3 has 15 residues. The CDR3 nucleotides read TGTGCCAGCAGCCAAGATCTCAGGGGCAACTATGGCTACACCTTC. Protein sequence: CASSQDLRGNYGYTF.

This clone was seen once. For the CDR3, the DNA is TGTGCCAGCAGCTTCGGGGGGAACACTGAAGCTTTCTTT. This encodes CASSFGGNTEAFF. The chain uses TRBV5-6 and TRBJ1-1; tentatively, D is TRBD1 (5 bases). The germline CDR1 and CDR2 sequences are SGHDT and YYEEEE. The CDR3 is 13 residues long. The germline V and J ends were trimmed by 2 bases and 1 base, with 6 bases remaining between them.

The rearrangement joins TRBV7-2 to TRBJ1-6, with TRBD1 as a possible D gene (6 bases). Per germline, CDR1 SGHTA and CDR2 FQGNSA. The CDR3 is 14 amino acids. Trimming removed 4 bases at V and 13 bases at J, with 17 bases between. Here the CDR3 DNA reads TGTGCCAGCAGCTACGGACAGCAAACAGGTCCCCTCCACTTT. Amino acid sequence: CASSYGQQTGPLHF.

The chain uses TRBV7-8 and TRBJ2-4; 9 bases line up with TRBD1. CDR1 SGHVS and CDR2 FQNEAQ come from the germline V gene. Unmatched junction bases numbered 7, after V lost 5 bases and J lost 11 bases. The CDR3 consists of 13 residues. DNA of the CDR3: TGTGCCAGCAGCCCCGACAGGGGGACAGTTCAGTACTTC. Translating gives CASSPDRGTVQYF.

The chain couples TRBV2 to TRBJ2-3, with TRBD2 matching over 8 bases. Germline CDR1 is SNHLY and CDR2 is FYNNEI. This CDR3 spans 17 amino acids. V gave up 6 bases and J gave up 3 bases; unmatched junction bases: 14. CDR3 bases: TGTGCCAGCAGCTCCGGGACTAGAGTATTCGGGACAGATACGCAGTATTTT. Protein product: CASSSGTRVFGTDTQYF.

The chain combines TRBV6-1 with TRBJ1-2; D is unresolved. This CDR3 comprises 15 residues. V was shortened by 5 bases and J by 3 bases, with 16 bases between the two germline ends. The germline gives CDR1 MNHNS, CDR2 SASEGT. This chain's CDR3 is CASSPADGLYYGYTF. CDR3 coding DNA: TGTGCCAGCAGTCCCGCGGACGGTTTATACTATGGCTACACCTTC.

The V and J genes are TRBV6-5 and TRBJ2-3, with TRBD1 identical over 7 bases. This CDR3 has 15 residues. Germline V gene sequence: CDR1 MNHEY, CDR2 SVGAGI. V lost 5 bases to trimming and J lost 2 bases; unmatched junction nucleotides: 7. The CDR3 nucleotides are TGTGCCAGCAGTCGTCGACAGGGAAACACAGATACGCAGTATTTT. Protein: CASSRRQGNTDTQYF.

The genes are TRBV14 and TRBJ1-4; TRBD1 might be the D (5 bases). The CDR3 totals 13 residues. V was clipped by 0 bases and J by 10 bases, with 9 bases between them. Germline CDR1 is SGHDN and CDR2 is FVKESK. CDR3 region: CASSQDLGGKLFF. In nucleotides, the CDR3 is TGTGCCAGCAGCCAAGATCTTGGGGGAAAACTGTTTTTT.

The V gene is TRBV7-2, the J gene TRBJ2-1, with TRBD2 matching 10 bases. The V segment lost 5 bases and the J segment 0 bases; nucleotides outside the gene matches: 7. Germline V gives CDR1 SGHTA, CDR2 FQGNSA. This CDR3 has 17 amino acids. The CDR3 spells CASSASGRAGSYNEQFF. CDR3 DNA sequence: TGTGCCAGCAGCGCAAGCGGGAGGGCCGGCTCCTACAATGAGCAGTTCTTC.

The rearrangement uses TRBV11-2 and TRBJ1-2, with D perhaps TRBD1 (5 bases). V dropped 4 bases and J dropped 2 bases, with 14 bases sitting between them. CDR1 is SGHAT, CDR2 FQNNGV, per germline. The CDR3 is 15 residues long. CDR3 sequence (DNA): TGTGCCAGCAGCTCCACATTTGGGGGGAACTATGGCTACACCTTC. The encoded protein is CASSSTFGGNYGYTF. Complete variable domain (other parts from reference TRBV11-2 and TRBJ1-2): EAGVAQSPRYKIIEKRQSVAFWCNPISGHATLYWYQQILGQGPKLLIQFQNNGVVDDSQLPKDRFSAERLKGVDSTLKIQPAKLEDSAVYLCASSSTFGGNYGYTFGSGTRLTVV.

CDR3 DNA: TGTGCCAGCAGTGAGGGACAGATCTATGGCTACACCTTC. Encoded protein: CASSEGQIYGYTF. The rearrangement joins TRBV27 to TRBJ1-2, with TRBD1 matching 7 bases. V trimming: 5 bases; J trimming: 4 bases; junction bases outside the gene matches: 4. This CDR3 has 13 amino acids. CDR1 and CDR2 (germline): MNHEY, SMNVEV (reference sequence).